This TCR beta chain was sequenced for a study of Ad26.COV2.S vaccination and SARS-CoV-2 variants. Study observations and caveats: Breadth measured for non-spike TCRs was similar across vaccine and placebo recipients. Responses of T cells in total may have been underestimated by the TCR breadth and depth analyses.

TCRdb's table, derived via immunoSEQ multiplex PCR, lists solely in-frame clones and lacks some. The sample lists 400,000 or so clones, approximately 91% occurring once. Treatment given: over 15 received Ad26.COV2.S at low or high dose, single or two shots; about five received placebo; per-sample allocation not given. Following the first vaccine or placebo injection, samples were taken on day 63. CDR3 length: 15 amino acids. The germline V and J ends were trimmed by 0 bases and 0 bases, with 9 bases remaining between them. Germline CDR1 MGHDK, CDR2 SYGVNS. To note about this clone: Its specificity is not known.

The rearrangement links TRBV25-1 to TRBJ2-7; no clear D. This specimen consisted of peripheral blood, obtained in a trial of Ad26.COV2.S vaccine versus placebo. This clonotype originated in a person between 18 and 59 years old who received the Ad26.COV2.S COVID-19 vaccine or a placebo. For the CDR3, the DNA is TGTGCCAGCAGTGAATACGTGGGCAGCTCCTACGAGCAGTACTTC. As protein: CASSEYVGSSYEQYF.